This T cell receptor beta chain was retrieved from a study of beta chain features in type 1 diabetes. The CDR3 extends over 12 amino acids. The germline V gene encodes CDR1 SQVTM and CDR2 ANQGSEA. Trimming removed 7 bases at V and 1 base at J, with 10 bases between. Since all of the isolated RNA was reverse transcribed, expressed TCRB transcripts were what got sequenced. Produced via immunoSEQ multiplex PCR; TCRdb's table is partial and in-frame only. The sample has approximately 38,000 clones; 64% are singletons. Study observations and caveats: A potential PCR bias toward shorter templates would be equal in patient and control samples. Patients' naive, central memory and regulatory TCRB repertoires appeared more alike than those of healthy donors.

This clone showed up just a few times. Antigen: not known. The specimen was Tregs from blood. The clonotype comes from a woman aged 30 to 39 in good health. The chain links TRBV29-1 to TRBJ1-1; D possibly corresponds to TRBD1 (6 bases). CDR3 in DNA: TGCAGCGACAGGGCGGGGAACACTGAAGCTTTCTTT. Translation: CSDRAGNTEAFF.